These 32 T cell receptor beta chains came from one sample sequenced in a study of shared T cell receptors in the human thymus. Sequenced by immunoSEQ multiplex PCR; TCRdb stores in-frame clones only, minus some. Of about 380,000 clones listed, approximately 95% are singletons. The sample comprised thymocytes. Receptors were obtained from a human donor.

CDR3 DNA sequence: TGTGCCAGCAGCCCCGGGGAGCAAACCTACGAGCAGTACTTC. This sequence encodes CASSPGEQTYEQYF. This chain joins TRBV7-2 and TRBJ2-7; D is possibly TRBD2 (5 bases). V shed 5 bases and J shed 2 bases, with 13 bases lying between them. This CDR3 spans 14 amino acids. Per the germline V gene, CDR1 is SGHTA and CDR2 is FQGNSA.

This sequence joins TRBV7-9 and TRBJ1-1; 8 nucleotides line up with TRBD1. There are 16 residues in the CDR3. Losses at the gene ends were 5 bases for V and 1 base for J; bases not matched to a gene: 9. CDR1 is SEHNR and CDR2 is FQNEAQ in the germline V gene (reference sequence). CDR3 in DNA: TGTGCCAGCAGCCATACCCGGGACAGGTCGAACACTGAAGCTTTCTTT. As protein: CASSHTRDRSNTEAFF.

Comments on this clone: The same CDR3 can be traced to other DNA sequences in this sample. The gene calls are TRBV18 and TRBJ1-1; D perhaps matches TRBD1 (5 bases). Germline V gene lookup returns CDR1 KGHSH and CDR2 LQKENI. The CDR3 runs to 14 residues. V was clipped by 3 bases and J by 0 bases, with 8 bases between them. The CDR3 protein is CASSPGTVNTEAFF. The CDR3 DNA follows: TGTGCCAGCTCACCGGGGACGGTGAACACTGAAGCTTTCTTT.

The chain links TRBV5-1 to TRBJ2-2; D ambiguous. Per germline, CDR1 SGHRS and CDR2 YFSETQ. The CDR3 has 17 residues. Trimming took off 0 bases at V and 8 bases at J, with 20 bases between the two ends. The CDR3 reads CASSLVAGDGPPGELFF. The CDR3 DNA reads as TGCGCCAGCAGCTTGGTGGCTGGAGACGGGCCTCCGGGGGAGCTGTTTTTT.

The chain couples TRBV30 to TRBJ2-1; 7 bases are shared with TRBD2. Germline V lookup: CDR1 GTSNPN, CDR2 SVGIG (reference sequence). The CDR3 spans 18 residues. The V segment lost 4 bases and the J segment 0 bases; nucleotides outside the gene matches: 15. The CDR3 nucleotides read TGTGCCTGGACCTGTACCCCCCCACTAGCGTTCTCCTACAATGAGCAGTTCTTC. Encoded protein: CAWTCTPPLAFSYNEQFF. The whole variable domain, remainder taken from reference TRBV30 and TRBJ2-1, is SQTIHQWPATLVQPVGSPLSLECTVEGTSNPNLYWYRQAAGRGLQLLFYSVGIGQISSEVPQNLSASRPQDRQFILSSKKLLLSDSGFYLCAWTCTPPLAFSYNEQFFGPGTRLTVL.

The genes are TRBV7-9 and TRBJ2-5; D remains unclear. CDR1 SEHNR and CDR2 FQNEAQ come from the germline V gene (reference sequence). The length of the CDR3 is 14 residues. V lost 5 bases to trimming and J lost 4 bases, with 14 bases between them. The CDR3 protein is CASSASLSRETQYF. CDR3 DNA: TGTGCCAGCAGCGCTAGTCTCAGTCGAGAGACCCAGTACTTC.

The V and J genes are TRBV29-1 and TRBJ1-1, with a possible D match to TRBD1 (5 bases). This CDR3 comprises 13 residues. Germline V lookup: CDR1 SQVTM, CDR2 ANQGSEA. Trimming shortened V by 4 bases and J by 7 bases, and 16 bases separated the two germline ends. The CDR3 DNA follows: TGCAGCGTTGCCTCCCCCGTGAGGGGTGAAGCTTTCTTT. This sequence encodes CSVASPVRGEAFF.

The chain recombines TRBV19 with TRBJ1-5, with a possible D match to TRBD1 (6 bases). The CDR3 has 16 amino acids. Trimming removed 3 bases at V and 6 bases at J, with 18 bases between. Germline V gives CDR1 LNHDA, CDR2 SQIVND (reference sequence). Here the CDR3 DNA reads TGTGCCAGTAGTATCAACCCACAGGGTCTCGGTCAGCCCCAGCATTTT. Residues: CASSINPQGLGQPQHF.

The rearrangement joins TRBV9 to TRBJ1-2; 7 bases align to TRBD1. The trim removed 6 bases at V and 4 bases at J, leaving 12 bases unmatched. CDR3 size: 15 residues. Germline-derived CDR1 and CDR2 are SGDLS and YYNGEE. In nucleotides, the CDR3 is TGTGCCAGCACCCCCCGGGACAGCCGCCTCTATGGCTACACCTTC. Translation gives CASTPRDSRLYGYTF. Variable domain in full (rest from reference TRBV9 and TRBJ1-2): DSGVTQTPKHLITATGQRVTLRCSPRSGDLSVYWYQQSLDQGLQFLIQYYNGEERAKGNILERFSAQQFPDLHSELNLSSLELGDSALYFCASTPRDSRLYGYTFGSGTRLTVV.

The genes are TRBV5-1 and TRBJ2-1, with TRBD2 as a possible D gene (6 bases). In germline, CDR1 is SGHRS, CDR2 YFSETQ. The CDR3 is 17 residues long. V lost 1 base, J lost 5 bases, and 19 bases lay in between. CDR3 sequence: CASSLIPGLRSDNEQFF. The CDR3 DNA sequence: TGCGCCAGCAGCTTGATTCCGGGACTTCGATCCGACAATGAGCAGTTCTTC. The full variable domain, completed using reference TRBV5-1 and TRBJ2-1, is KAGVTQTPRYLIKTRGQQVTLSCSPISGHRSVSWYQQTPGQGLQFLFEYFSETQRNKGNFPGRFSGRQFSNSRSEMNVSTLELGDSALYLCASSLIPGLRSDNEQFFGPGTRLTVL.

V gene TRBV12-2 combines with J gene TRBJ2-7; TRBD1 is taken as the D call from the table, unchecked against the DNA. TRBV12-2 is an annotated pseudogene. This CDR3 contains 16 residues. CDR3 amino acids: CASRVVPTQVLYEQYF. Here the CDR3 DNA reads TGTGCAAGTCGCGTGGTACCCACCCAGGTTTTATACGAGCAGTACTTC.

This chain joins TRBV28 and TRBJ1-3; 7 nucleotides line up with TRBD1. CDR3 length: 19 residues. The junction had 18 bases not matched to a gene; V was cut back by 1 base and J by 6 bases. Germline V gene lookup returns CDR1 MDHEN and CDR2 SYDVKM. CDR3 bases: TGTGCCAGCAGTTTATTGAGGACAGGACCATACCCGCTGGAAAACACCATATATTTT. This codes for CASSLLRTGPYPLENTIYF.

The rearrangement uses TRBV27 and TRBJ2-1, with 8 bases aligning to TRBD2. Germline CDR1 reads MNHEY; CDR2 reads SMNVEV (reference sequence). The CDR3 runs 15 residues. The V segment lost 4 bases and the J segment 2 bases; nucleotides outside the gene matches: 4. The CDR3 DNA reads TGTGCCAGCAGTTACGGGAGGGAAACCTACAATGAGCAGTTCTTC. Amino acids: CASSYGRETYNEQFF.

The chain carries TRBV28 and TRBJ1-2; 7 bases match TRBD1. Trimming cost V 6 bases and J 6 bases; bases outside gene matches: 7. CDR3 size: 13 residues. Per the germline V gene, CDR1 is MDHEN and CDR2 is SYDVKM. The CDR3 spells CASRTGVHDGYTF. DNA of the CDR3: TGTGCCAGCAGAACAGGGGTCCACGATGGCTACACCTTC.

The V call is TRBV6-1, the J call TRBJ2-1; 8 nucleotides align to TRBD2. The CDR3 loop spans 15 amino acids. V gave up 1 base and J gave up 2 bases; unmatched junction bases: 1. Looked up from germline, CDR1 is MNHNS and CDR2 is SASEGT. The CDR3 coding sequence is TGTGCCAGCAGTGAAGTAGCGGGACCCTACAATGAGCAGTTCTTC. It encodes CASSEVAGPYNEQFF.

CDR3 protein: CASSSGQIIEAFF. DNA of the CDR3: TGTGCCAGCAGCTCAGGACAGATAATAGAAGCTTTCTTT. The rearrangement joins TRBV7-9 to TRBJ1-1; D is possibly TRBD1 (6 bases). The CDR3 is 13 amino acids. From germline, CDR1 is SEHNR and CDR2 FQNEAQ (reference sequence). Trimming took 4 bases from V and 8 from J, leaving 14 bases between them.

The genes are TRBV28 and TRBJ1-1; D remains unclear. Deletions cut 6 bases from V and 1 base from J, with 21 bases between. CDR3 length equals 17 residues. CDR1 and CDR2 (germline): MDHEN, SYDVKM. Here the CDR3 reads CASRFNSPDNKNTEAFF. The CDR3 DNA reads as TGTGCCAGCAGGTTTAATTCCCCCGACAATAAGAACACTGAAGCTTTCTTT.

The CDR3 here is CASSQRVGSTAVNEKLFF. The DNA of the CDR3 is TGCGCCAGCAGCCAAAGGGTGGGGTCGACAGCAGTTAATGAAAAACTGTTTTTT. The rearrangement links TRBV4-1 to TRBJ1-4; D may be TRBD1 (5 bases). Trimming cost V 2 bases and J 4 bases, with 20 bases left between them. Germline V lookup: CDR1 MGHRA, CDR2 YSYEKL. This CDR3 is 18 amino acids long.

The chain combines TRBV7-6 with TRBJ1-5, with D possibly matching TRBD1 (6 bases). V gave up 2 bases and J gave up 1 base, with 18 bases separating them. CDR3 length: 18 amino acids. Per germline, CDR1 SGHVS and CDR2 FNYEAQ. CDR3 sequence: CASSLYAGEGRSNQPQHF. As DNA, the CDR3 is TGTGCCAGCAGCTTATATGCAGGGGAAGGCAGAAGCAATCAGCCCCAGCATTTT.

V gene TRBV19 combines with J gene TRBJ2-5, with D perhaps TRBD2 (5 bases). The CDR3 spans 14 residues. In germline, CDR1 is LNHDA, CDR2 SQIVND (reference sequence). With 3 bases removed from V and 5 bases from J, the gap between germline ends came to 13 bases. The CDR3 reads CASSMPGRGETQYF. The CDR3 nucleotides are TGTGCCAGTAGTATGCCCGGCAGAGGGGAGACCCAGTACTTC.

The CDR3 spells CASSASLAGGPDTQYF. The CDR3 bases are TGTGCCAGCAGCGCGTCACTAGCGGGAGGGCCAGATACGCAGTATTTT. The gene calls are TRBV9 and TRBJ2-3, with 13 bases fitting TRBD2. The CDR3 is made up of 16 amino acids. The V segment lost 3 bases and the J segment 4 bases; nucleotides outside the gene matches: 5. The germline CDR1 and CDR2 sequences are SGDLS and YYNGEE.

The rearrangement uses TRBV7-2 and TRBJ2-1; 8 bases fit TRBD1. The CDR3 contains 14 residues. J gave up 8 bases and V 5 bases, and 8 bases lay outside the gene matches. Germline V gives CDR1 SGHTA, CDR2 FQGNSA. The DNA for the CDR3 is TGTGCCAGCAGCCTCCGGACAGGGAGTGATGAGCAGTTCTTC. It encodes CASSLRTGSDEQFF.

This clone came up a few times. The chain joins TRBV19 to TRBJ1-2; 12 nucleotides line up with TRBD1. The V gene's germline CDR1 is LNHDA and CDR2 SQIVND (reference sequence). This CDR3 has 16 residues. With V trimmed by 5 bases and J by 4 bases, 8 bases remained unmatched. The CDR3 DNA is TGTGCCAGTAGTGTCATCGGGACAGGGGGCTTCTATGGCTACACCTTC. It specifies CASSVIGTGGFYGYTF.

V gene TRBV12-2 combines with J gene TRBJ2-2; the table's D call, TRBD1, has no DNA check behind it. TRBV12-2 represents a pseudogene. The CDR3 extends over 20 amino acids. CDR3 nucleotide sequence: TGTGCAAGTCGCCCTCGGGACAGGGGGACAGGGGGCGCGGTAACCGGGGAGCTGTTTTTT. Amino acids: CASRPRDRGTGGAVTGELFF.

The chain recombines TRBV10-3 with TRBJ2-5, with 7 bases identical to TRBD1. CDR3 length equals 15 residues. Germline V gene lookup returns CDR1 ENHRY and CDR2 SYGVKD. The V and J ends lost 3 bases and 7 bases, in that order; junction bases with no gene match: 11. The CDR3 here is CAISETTGPKWTQYF. CDR3 sequence (DNA): TGTGCCATCAGTGAAACGACAGGGCCCAAGTGGACCCAGTACTTC.

The chain joins TRBV30 to TRBJ2-7; D might be TRBD1 (5 bases). The germline V gene has CDR1 GTSNPN and CDR2 SVGIG (reference sequence). V lost 0 bases, J lost 1 base, and 16 bases lay in between. The CDR3 has 16 residues. CDR3 DNA sequence: TGTGCCTGGAGTGTTTGGGGCCCAGAGATTTCCTACGAGCAGTACTTC. This sequence encodes CAWSVWGPEISYEQYF.

In DNA, the CDR3 is TGTGCCAGCAGTCCAGTAACCGAGAACACCGGGGAGCTGTTTTTT. Residues: CASSPVTENTGELFF. The V and J genes are TRBV28 and TRBJ2-2; D gene uncertain. Between the trimmed V and J ends, which lost 5 bases and 1 base, there was a span of 11 bases. Germline CDR1 is MDHEN and CDR2 is SYDVKM. The CDR3 covers 15 residues. Combining the CDR3 with reference TRBV28 and TRBJ2-2 gives the whole variable domain DVKVTQSSRYLVKRTGEKVFLECVQDMDHENMFWYRQDPGLGLRLIYFSYDVKMKEKGDIPEGYSVSREKKERFSLILESASTNQTSMYLCASSPVTENTGELFFGEGSRLTVL.

J is TRBJ2-2 and V is TRBV29-1, with 15 bases fitting TRBD2. The germline V gene encodes CDR1 SQVTM and CDR2 ANQGSEA. J gave up 3 bases and V 7 bases, and 9 bases lay outside the gene matches. CDR3 length: 17 amino acids. CDR3 sequence (DNA): TGCAGCGCGCTGGGACTAGCGGGAGGCGTTGACACCGGGGAGCTGTTTTTT. It yields the protein CSALGLAGGVDTGELFF.

The chain has TRBV25-1 and TRBJ2-7, with D perhaps matching TRBD1 or TRBD2 (6 bases each). V lost 1 base, J lost 1 base, and 20 bases lay in between. The CDR3 totals 18 residues. Germline V lookup: CDR1 MGHDK, CDR2 SYGVNS. For the CDR3, the DNA is TGTGCCAGCAGTGAATCAGAGGGGGGAGTGGGCGGTTCCTACGAGCAGTACTTC. It is translated as CASSESEGGVGGSYEQYF.

This chain joins TRBV27 and TRBJ2-3; 12 positions match TRBD2. Germline CDR1 is MNHEY and CDR2 is SMNVEV (reference sequence). The CDR3 has 18 residues. V dropped 0 bases and J dropped 1; count of bases not matched to a gene: 5. In nucleotides, the CDR3 is TGTGCCAGCAGTTTATCCCTAGCGGGAGGGCGGCGCACAGATACGCAGTATTTT. This codes for CASSLSLAGGRRTDTQYF.

This chain uses TRBV27 with TRBJ1-2; possibly TRBD1 for D (5 bases). Trimming left V 5 bases short and J 6 bases short, with 22 bases between. This CDR3 spans 16 amino acids. Germline V gene data show CDR1 as MNHEY and CDR2 as SMNVEV (reference sequence). The DNA for the CDR3 is TGTGCCAGCAGTCTTAACCGGGACGGATCACCCCATGGCTACACCTTC. It specifies CASSLNRDGSPHGYTF.

This chain joins TRBV4-1 and TRBJ2-5; perhaps TRBD2 as D (6 bases). Germline V gives CDR1 MGHRA, CDR2 YSYEKL. V dropped 1 base and J dropped 2 bases, with 14 bases sitting between them. This CDR3 has 16 amino acids. The CDR3 is CASSQVRGRGQETQYF. The CDR3 bases are TGCGCCAGCAGCCAAGTGCGGGGCCGGGGACAAGAGACCCAGTACTTC.